This T cell receptor beta chain was sequenced in a study of PD-L1 blockade in urothelial cancer. Study in general: Bladder-origin urothelial cancer in males covered twenty-five of 29 patients. Anywhere from 0 to 3 prior chemotherapy regimens had been received by patients. Study-wide points: Those with durable benefit had larger increases in tumor-associated blood clones at 3 weeks.

The sample's time point: pretreatment peripheral blood. On this clone: As yet, its antigen is unknown. The junction does not match germline at one end; this may be a read error.

Measured with immunoSEQ multiplex PCR; TCRdb has only the in-frame clones, and not every one. The top ten hold about 15% of the sample, which has 60,000 to 75,000 clones, 75% to 90% seen once. The CDR3 extends over 13 amino acids. In germline, CDR1 is SSHAT, CDR2 FNYEAQ (reference sequence). The clonotype was recovered from a man between 60 and 70 years old with urothelial cancer. Specimen: PBMCs, collected around atezolizumab (anti-PD-L1) treatment. This chain links TRBV7-7 with TRBJ2-2; D might be TRBD1 or TRBD2, each matching 7 bases. This chain's CDR3 is CASSGTATGELFF. CDR3 sequence (DNA): TGTGCTAGCAGCGGGACAGCCACCGGGGAGCTGTTTTTT.